The text below deals with one T cell receptor (beta chain). The method was immunoSEQ multiplex PCR; TCRdb's version includes in-frame clones alone and lacks a portion of them. The table records tens of thousands of clones, 75% to 85% of them present only once. Germline CDR1 is SGDLS and CDR2 is YYNGEE. The CDR3 contains 15 residues. Deletions cut 6 bases from V and 6 bases from J, with 16 bases between. The data are from a study of blood T cell repertoires in COVID-19. Study-level background: From T cells, B-cell-depleted T cells, or PBMCs came the material, which was cDNA or gDNA.

V gene TRBV9 combines with J gene TRBJ1-6; D remains unclear. Sequenced material: peripheral blood. This TCR was sampled from a man aged 60-69 years with acute or convalescent COVID-19. The DNA for the CDR3 is TGTGCCAGCACCGACAAGGCGCATGGTAATTCACCCCTCCACTTT. Protein product: CASTDKAHGNSPLHF.